This entry lists 18 T cell receptor beta chains sequenced from one sample in a study of T cell responses to AZD1222 COVID-19 vaccine. Method: immunoSEQ multiplex PCR; TCRdb's copy keeps in-frame clones and lacks some. The table shows 90,000 to 120,000 clones, with 85% to 95% occurring only once. The starting material was peripheral blood, obtained on day 0 of AZD1222 vaccination. These receptors came from an adult in good health.

V gene TRBV12-5 combines with J gene TRBJ1-6; D is possibly TRBD1 (5 bases). V was shortened by 2 bases and J by 13 bases, with 12 bases between the two germline ends. The CDR3 length is 13 residues. Germline V gene data show CDR1 as LGHNT and CDR2 as FRNRAP. In DNA, the CDR3 is TGTGCTAGTGGTTTGCGTCCTTCAGGGCCCCTCCACTTT. Encoded protein: CASGLRPSGPLHF.

The CDR3 DNA follows: TGTGCCAGCAGCCAAAACCCTCCGGGCTCTGAGGAGACCCAGTACTTC. Translated: CASSQNPPGSEETQYF. The chain is built from TRBV3-1 (or the pseudogene TRBV3-2) and TRBJ2-5; D remains ambiguous. Germline V gene lookup returns CDR1 LGHDT and CDR2 YNNKEL (reference sequence). Between the trimmed V and J ends, which lost 2 bases and 5 bases, there was a span of 18 bases. The CDR3 consists of 16 residues.

The chain joins TRBV5-5 to TRBJ2-1; 8 bases are a match to TRBD2. The ends lost 0 bases at V and 4 bases at J; junction bases unmatched: 3. CDR3 length: 15 amino acids. The V gene's germline CDR1 is SGHKS and CDR2 YYEKEE (reference sequence). The CDR3 sequence is CASSLALAEYNEQFF. CDR3 coding DNA: TGTGCCAGCAGCTTGGCACTAGCGGAATACAATGAGCAGTTCTTC.

This clone was detected only once. The chain recombines TRBV19 with TRBJ1-2, with TRBD1 identical over 9 bases. This CDR3 has 16 residues. V lost 4 bases to trimming and J lost 8 bases; unmatched junction nucleotides: 14. Germline V lookup: CDR1 LNHDA, CDR2 SQIVND (reference sequence). Here the CDR3 reads CASSTGTGPPLAGYTF. CDR3 bases: TGTGCCAGTAGTACCGGGACAGGGCCACCCCTTGCGGGCTACACCTTC.

The V call is TRBV7-2, the J call TRBJ2-1; 8 bases match TRBD2. The CDR3 extends over 15 amino acids. CDR1 is SGHTA, CDR2 FQGNSA, per germline. Trimming removed 5 bases from V and 12 bases from J; junction bases left unmatched: 15. The CDR3 DNA reads TGTGCCAGCAGCCCAGGGCTAGCGGGCCTCACAGGGCAGTTCTTC. It specifies CASSPGLAGLTGQFF. Full variable domain (outside the CDR3, taken from reference TRBV7-2 and TRBJ2-1): GAGVSQSPSNKVTEKGKDVELRCDPISGHTALYWYRQSLGQGLEFLIYFQGNSAPDKSGLPSDRFSAERTGGSVSTLTIQRTQQEDSAVYLCASSPGLAGLTGQFFGPGTRLTVL.

This CDR3 is CASRLAGGTQETQYF. In DNA form, the CDR3 reads TGCGCCAGCAGGCTAGCGGGAGGTACACAAGAGACCCAGTACTTC. The J gene is TRBJ2-5, the V gene TRBV5-1, with TRBD2 identical over 11 bases. Germline trimming cut 5 bases from V and 2 bases from J; bases unmatched to any gene: 5. This CDR3 is built from 15 residues. CDR1 and CDR2 (germline): SGHRS, YFSETQ.

CDR3 DNA sequence: TGCGCCAGCAGCCAAGATAGGCTCTTTGATTCACCCCTCCACTTT. This translates into CASSQDRLFDSPLHF. This chain connects TRBV4-1 to TRBJ1-6; D remains unclear. The CDR3 sequence is 15 residues long. The germline V gene encodes CDR1 MGHRA and CDR2 YSYEKL. Trimming left V 0 bases short and J 8 bases short, with 11 bases between.

J is TRBJ1-5 and V is TRBV21-1; TRBD1 is the table's D call and was not checked against the DNA. TRBV21-1 constitutes a pseudogene. The CDR3 has 14 residues. For the CDR3, the DNA is TGTGCCAGCAGGCCGGACAGGGACAATCAGCCCCAGCATTTT. As protein: CASRPDRDNQPQHF.

This chain joins TRBV10-3 and TRBJ1-1; the D gene is possibly TRBD1 (5 bases). V lost 5 bases and J 4 bases, leaving 11 bases between the germline ends. Germline V gene sequence: CDR1 ENHRY, CDR2 SYGVKD. The length of the CDR3 is 13 residues. CDR3 loop: CAISTGLITEAFF. The CDR3 DNA sequence: TGTGCCATCAGTACGGGACTGATCACTGAAGCTTTCTTT.

V gene TRBV19 combines with J gene TRBJ1-2; D not resolved. V dropped 3 bases and J dropped 0 bases, with 8 bases sitting between them. This CDR3 spans 14 amino acids. The germline gives CDR1 LNHDA, CDR2 SQIVND (reference sequence). DNA of the CDR3: TGTGCCAGTAGTATGGCCCGAGCTAACTATGGCTACACCTTC. Translating gives CASSMARANYGYTF.

J is TRBJ1-6 and V is TRBV27; D is perhaps TRBD1 (5 bases). Trimming stripped 8 bases from V and 7 bases from J, with 18 bases between. CDR1 and CDR2 from the germline V gene are MNHEY and SMNVEV (reference sequence). CDR3 length: 15 residues. The CDR3 sequence is CASHPRGEGNSPLHF. As DNA, the CDR3 is TGTGCCAGCCACCCGCGGGGAGAGGGGAATTCACCCCTCCACTTT.

This chain links TRBV6-5 with TRBJ2-1; D uncertain. Trimming shortened V by 2 bases and J by 9 bases, and 8 bases separated the two germline ends. Germline V gives CDR1 MNHEY, CDR2 SVGAGI. The CDR3 extends over 12 amino acids. The CDR3, as DNA: TGTGCCAGCAGTTACCCTAGAGGTGAGCAGTTCTTC. It is translated as CASSYPRGEQFF.

The chain uses TRBV15 and TRBJ1-5, with D uncertain. Germline V gives CDR1 LNHNV, CDR2 YYDKDF (reference sequence). The CDR3 is 13 residues long. Deletions cut 3 bases from V and 6 bases from J, with 9 bases between. CDR3 sequence (DNA): TGTGCCACCAGCAGTCTCAGGAGTCAGCCCCAGCATTTT. This encodes CATSSLRSQPQHF. The full variable domain, its missing parts supplied by reference TRBV15 and TRBJ1-5, is DAMVIQNPRYQVTQFGKPVTLSCSQTLNHNVMYWYQQKSSQAPKLLFHYYDKDFNNEADTPDNFQSRRPNTSFCFLDIRSPGLGDTAMYLCATSSLRSQPQHFGDGTRLSIL.

CDR3 amino acids: CASSAGTGYEQYF. CDR3 in DNA: TGTGCCAGCAGCGCCGGGACAGGCTACGAGCAGTACTTC. The chain carries TRBV9 and TRBJ2-7; 8 bases match TRBD1. This CDR3 contains 13 residues. Looked up from germline, CDR1 is SGDLS and CDR2 is YYNGEE. J was trimmed by 3 bases and V by 3 bases; bases with no gene match: 2.

The V and J genes are TRBV28 and TRBJ1-2; D is unresolved. This CDR3 is 12 amino acids long. Germline-derived CDR1 and CDR2 are MDHEN and SYDVKM. V lost 6 bases, J lost 7 bases, and 12 bases lay in between. CDR3 DNA sequence: TGTGCCAGCAGCCTGAGGGTAGGTGGCTACACCTTC. It is translated as CASSLRVGGYTF.

This chain joins TRBV9 and TRBJ2-2, with TRBD2 identical over 14 bases. Germline-derived CDR1 and CDR2 are SGDLS and YYNGEE. The trim removed 4 bases at V and 3 bases at J, leaving 5 bases unmatched. This CDR3 is 17 amino acids long. For the CDR3, the DNA is TGTGCCAGCAGCTTGAGACTAGCGGGAGGGCACACCGGGGAGCTGTTTTTT. Translated: CASSLRLAGGHTGELFF.

This chain joins TRBV6-1 and TRBJ1-3; a weak D match, TRBD1 (5 bases). Trimming removed 2 bases from V and 4 bases from J, with 9 bases in between. CDR3 length equals 14 residues. Germline CDR1 and CDR2: MNHNS and SASEGT. CDR3 amino acids: CASSEPGIGNTIYF. The CDR3 bases are TGTGCCAGCAGTGAACCAGGGATCGGAAACACCATATATTTT.

This chain's CDR3 is CASGQFNYGYTF. In DNA, the CDR3 is TGTGCCAGCGGACAGTTTAACTATGGCTACACCTTC. The chain employs TRBV28 and TRBJ1-2; D possibly corresponds to TRBD1 (6 bases). This CDR3 comprises 12 residues. Germline CDR1 MDHEN, CDR2 SYDVKM. The V and J ends lost 8 bases and 1 base respectively, with 8 bases between them.